This is a list of T cell receptor beta chains from one sample in a study of blood T cell repertoires in COVID-19. The repertoire was sequenced with immunoSEQ multiplex PCR; TCRdb's copy has only in-frame clones and lacks some. The sample consists of 150,000 to 200,000 clones, about 88% of them appearing once. Sequenced sample: peripheral blood. These receptors came from a man aged 35-49 years with active or convalescent COVID-19. Each CDR3 is given with its conserved first and last residue. Fields, in order: V gene, D gene, clone size, J gene, CDR3 DNA, CDR3 protein. D genes are given only for firm matches. The size of a clone is reported for some rows only, either as once, few or many, or as a class for expanded clones.

TRBV19,-,once,TRBJ1-2,TGTGCCAGTAAATCGACTCCCTATGGCTACACCTTC,CASKSTPYGYTF
TRBV6-6,-,-,TRBJ1-1,TGTGCCAGCAGTTACCTTAACGGGAACACTGAAGCTTTCTTT,CASSYLNGNTEAFF
TRBV6-5,-,-,TRBJ2-5,TGTGCCAGCAGTTACGGGGGGGCTGGGCAAGAGACCCAGTACTTC,CASSYGGAGQETQYF
TRBV19,-,-,TRBJ2-3,TGTGCCAGTAGCCAGATAAGCACAGATACGCAGTATTTT,CASSQISTDTQYF
TRBV2,TRBD1,-,TRBJ1-5,TGTGCCACGTCCCGGGACAGGGATCGCCAGCCCCAGCATTTT,CATSRDRDRQPQHF
TRBV2,-,-,TRBJ2-7,TGTGCCAGCAGTGAGAGCATCTACGAGCAGTACTTC,CASSESIYEQYF
TRBV5-1,-,-,TRBJ1-3,TGCGCCAGCAGCTCGGACATTTCCTCTGGAAACACCATATATTTT,CASSSDISSGNTIYF
TRBV3-1/TRBV3-2,TRBD1,-,TRBJ2-1,TGTGCCAGCAGCCAAGAAGTAACAGGGGGTTACAATGAGCAGTTCTTC,CASSQEVTGGYNEQFF
TRBV6-6,-,few,TRBJ2-7,TGTGCCAGCAGTTACTCGCGGTACGAGCAGTACTTC,CASSYSRYEQYF
TRBV7-3,TRBD2,-,TRBJ2-2,TGTGCCAGCAGCTTACTCCGCGGGGGGGCCGAAACCGGGGAGCTGTTTTTT,CASSLLRGGAETGELFF
TRBV11-2,-,few,TRBJ1-1,TGTGCCAGCAGTCAGGGAGAAGCTTTCTTT,CASSQGEAFF
TRBV7-9,TRBD2,-,TRBJ2-3,TGTGCCAGCAGCTTAGGATCGGGACTAGCAACAGATACGCAGTATTTT,CASSLGSGLATDTQYF
TRBV12-5,TRBD1,-,TRBJ2-5,TGTGCTAGTGGACAGGGGGTGAGGGAGACCCAGTACTTC,CASGQGVRETQYF
TRBV5-4,TRBD2,-,TRBJ2-2,TGTGCCAGCAGCTTAACTAGCGGGATCACCGGGGAGCTGTTTTTT,CASSLTSGITGELFF
TRBV19,-,-,TRBJ2-3,TGTGCCACCGGAGGGGGCGGATCCACAGATACGCAGTATTTT,CATGGGGSTDTQYF
TRBV5-1,-,-,TRBJ1-1,TGCGCCAGCAGCTTGGTTCACGGTTGGAACACTGAAGCTTTCTTT,CASSLVHGWNTEAFF
TRBV25-1,-,-,TRBJ2-7,TGTGCCAGCAGTGAAGGGCAGGGATTTTACGAGCAGTACTTC,CASSEGQGFYEQYF
TRBV6-5,-,-,TRBJ2-3,TGTGCCAGCAGCCCGAGGTGGAGCACAGATACGCAGTATTTT,CASSPRWSTDTQYF
TRBV4-2,-,-,TRBJ1-5,TGTGCCAGCAGCCAGGACCCAGGGTTCGGGGGTAGCAATCAGCCCCAGCATTTT,CASSQDPGFGGSNQPQHF
TRBV7-9,TRBD2,-,TRBJ2-7,TGTGCCAGCAGCTTAGTGGGACTAGCGAGAGATTACGAGCAGTACTTC,CASSLVGLARDYEQYF
TRBV2,-,-,TRBJ1-1,TGTGCCAGCAGTGAACCGACGGACATAAAGCGGGGGGGATTTCGGGAAACTGAAGCTTTCTTT,CASSEPTDIKRGGFRETEAFF
TRBV6-5,-,once,TRBJ1-5,TGTGCCAGCAGACGACAGGAGGCCTTGGATCAGCCCCAGCATTTT,CASRRQEALDQPQHF
TRBV11-1,-,once,TRBJ1-1,TGTGCCAGCAGCTTGTGGGGAGGCACTGAAGCTTTCTTT,CASSLWGGTEAFF
TRBV5-1,TRBD1,-,TRBJ1-1,TGCGCCAGCAGCTTGCCAGGGGGAGATACTGAAGCTTTCTTT,CASSLPGGDTEAFF